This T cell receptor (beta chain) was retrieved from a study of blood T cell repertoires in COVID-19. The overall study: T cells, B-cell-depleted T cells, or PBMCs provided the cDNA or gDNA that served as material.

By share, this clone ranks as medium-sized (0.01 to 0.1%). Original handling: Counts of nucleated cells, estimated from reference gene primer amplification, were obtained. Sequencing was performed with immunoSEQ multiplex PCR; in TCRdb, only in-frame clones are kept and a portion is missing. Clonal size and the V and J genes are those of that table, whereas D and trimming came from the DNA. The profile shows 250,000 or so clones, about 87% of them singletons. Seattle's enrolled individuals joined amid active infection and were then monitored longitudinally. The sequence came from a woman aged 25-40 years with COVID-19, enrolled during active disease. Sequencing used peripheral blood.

CDR3 sequence: CASSRPGTGNTGELFF. In nucleotides, the CDR3 is TGTGCCAGCAGCCGACCCGGGACAGGGAACACCGGGGAGCTGTTTTTT. The rearrangement links TRBV4-2 to TRBJ2-2; 8 bases match TRBD1. V was pared by 4 bases and J by 1 base, with 5 bases of the junction left unmatched. CDR3 length: 16 amino acids. Germline V gives CDR1 LGHNA, CDR2 YNFKEQ.